The 5 T cell receptor beta chains listed next were all sequenced from one sample in a study of T cells after somatic rescue of genetic block. Libraries were prepared by immunoSEQ multiplex PCR; TCRdb keeps only in-frame clonotypes and omits some of them. The repertoire has under 150,000 clones, around nine tenths of them found once; the top ten carry roughly 1.5%. The sample comprised peripheral blood mononuclear cells (PBMCs). These receptors all stem from a woman aged 18-30 years.

This clone occurred a few times. This sequence joins TRBV2 and TRBJ1-1; perhaps TRBD1 as D (6 bases). CDR1 is SNHLY and CDR2 is FYNNEI in the germline V gene. The CDR3 is 13 amino acids. V was shortened by 8 bases and J by 0 bases, with 10 bases between the two germline ends. The CDR3 is CASEGGLNTEAFF. The CDR3 DNA is TGTGCCAGCGAGGGGGGCTTGAACACTGAAGCTTTCTTT.

This clone was recorded a few times. The rearrangement links TRBV5-4 to TRBJ1-1, with D uncertain. V was cut by 1 base and J by 6 bases, with 7 bases left in between. The CDR3 covers 12 residues. Germline V lookup: CDR1 SGHNT, CDR2 YYREEE (reference sequence). The CDR3 here is CASSLFPAEAFF. The CDR3 bases are TGTGCCAGCAGCTTGTTCCCCGCTGAAGCTTTCTTT.

V is TRBV27 and J is TRBJ2-5; TRBD2 matches at 9 bases. The germline V gene has CDR1 MNHEY and CDR2 SMNVEV (reference sequence). With 8 bases clipped from V and 3 bases from J, the junction kept 10 bases outside the gene matches. The CDR3 is made up of 15 amino acids. CDR3 protein: CASGSPSSGEETQYF. In DNA, the CDR3 is TGTGCCAGCGGGTCCCCTTCTAGCGGGGAAGAGACCCAGTACTTC.

V is TRBV4-3 and J is TRBJ2-7, with 7 bases identical to TRBD1. The V segment lost 0 bases and the J segment 1 base; nucleotides outside the gene matches: 6. CDR1 is LGHNA, CDR2 YSLEER, per germline. The length of the CDR3 is 16 residues. For the CDR3, the DNA is TGCGCCAGCAGCCAAGATAGTAGGGGGCCTTCCTACGAGCAGTACTTC. The encoded protein is CASSQDSRGPSYEQYF.

The V and J genes are TRBV27 and TRBJ2-1, with D maybe TRBD2 (7 bases). Trimming took off 3 bases at V and 7 bases at J, with 16 bases between the two ends. Germline values: CDR1 MNHEY, CDR2 SMNVEV (reference sequence). The CDR3 has 15 amino acids. The CDR3 loop is CASSFEGGPGNEQFF. The CDR3 DNA reads TGTGCCAGCAGTTTTGAGGGGGGGCCGGGGAATGAGCAGTTCTTC.